This T cell receptor beta chain was found in a study of cytomegalovirus exposure and HLA in healthy donors. Findings and limits, study-wide: In vitro assays verified that a few CMV-associated chains recognized CMV antigens specifically.

Points on this clone: Its antigen is not identified. Additional DNA sequences in this sample encode the identical CDR3.

This CDR3 comprises 15 residues. Germline CDR1 and CDR2: SGHTA and FQGNSA. Unmatched junction bases numbered 0, after V lost 1 base and J lost 1 base. PCR primers comprised 60 Vbeta and 13 Jbeta primers. Using immunoSEQ multiplex PCR, the repertoire was profiled, and TCRdb retains in-frame clones only, with some absent. The sample contains about 130,000 clones, 78% of which appear only once. The genes are TRBV7-2 and TRBJ2-7; 11 nucleotides line up with TRBD2. Sequences were obtained from PBMCs. The receptor comes from a man in his thirties or forties in good health and CMV-seropositive. The CDR3 loop is CASSLGTSGSYEQYF. Here the CDR3 DNA reads TGTGCCAGCAGCTTAGGGACTAGCGGGTCCTACGAGCAGTACTTC.